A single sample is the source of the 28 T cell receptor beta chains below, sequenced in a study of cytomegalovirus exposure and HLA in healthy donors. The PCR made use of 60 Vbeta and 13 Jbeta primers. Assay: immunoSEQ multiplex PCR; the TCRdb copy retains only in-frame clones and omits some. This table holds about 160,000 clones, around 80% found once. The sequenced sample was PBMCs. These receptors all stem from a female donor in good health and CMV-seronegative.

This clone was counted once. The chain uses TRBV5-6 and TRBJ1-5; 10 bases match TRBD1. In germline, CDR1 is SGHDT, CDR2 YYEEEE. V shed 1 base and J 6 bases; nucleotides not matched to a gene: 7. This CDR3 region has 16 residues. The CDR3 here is CASSLMTDRGRQPQHF. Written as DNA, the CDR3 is TGTGCCAGCAGCTTGATGACAGACAGGGGGCGTCAGCCCCAGCATTTT.

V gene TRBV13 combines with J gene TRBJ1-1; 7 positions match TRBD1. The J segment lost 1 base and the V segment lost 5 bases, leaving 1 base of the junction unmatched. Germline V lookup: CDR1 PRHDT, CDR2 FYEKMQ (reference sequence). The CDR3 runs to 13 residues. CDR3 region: CASSEGANTEAFF. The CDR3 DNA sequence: TGTGCCAGCAGCGAGGGGGCGAACACTGAAGCTTTCTTT.

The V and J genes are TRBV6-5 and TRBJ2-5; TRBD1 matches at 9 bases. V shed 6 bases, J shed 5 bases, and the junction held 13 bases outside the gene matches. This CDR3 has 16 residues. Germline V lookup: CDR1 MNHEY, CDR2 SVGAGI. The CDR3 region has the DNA TGTGCCAGCAGCTACGGCACAGGGGGCGGCTTCGAGACCCAGTACTTC. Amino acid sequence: CASSYGTGGGFETQYF.

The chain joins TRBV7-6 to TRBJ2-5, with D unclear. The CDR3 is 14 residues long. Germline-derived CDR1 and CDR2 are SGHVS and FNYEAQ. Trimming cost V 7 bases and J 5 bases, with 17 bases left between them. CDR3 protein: CASIPTNAVETQYF. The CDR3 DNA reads TGTGCCAGCATCCCCACAAATGCGGTGGAGACCCAGTACTTC.

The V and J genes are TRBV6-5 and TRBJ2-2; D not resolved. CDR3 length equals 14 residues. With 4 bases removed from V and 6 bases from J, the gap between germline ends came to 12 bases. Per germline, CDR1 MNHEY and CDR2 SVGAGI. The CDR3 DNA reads TGTGCCAGCAGTTTGCTTTATGGGCCCGGGGAGCTGTTTTTT. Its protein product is CASSLLYGPGELFF.

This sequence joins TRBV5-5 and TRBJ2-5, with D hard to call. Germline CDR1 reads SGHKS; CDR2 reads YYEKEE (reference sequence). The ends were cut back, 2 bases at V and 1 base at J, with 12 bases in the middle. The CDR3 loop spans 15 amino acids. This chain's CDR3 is CASSFAGGPQETQYF. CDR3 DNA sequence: TGTGCCAGCAGCTTTGCTGGCGGCCCCCAAGAGACCCAGTACTTC.

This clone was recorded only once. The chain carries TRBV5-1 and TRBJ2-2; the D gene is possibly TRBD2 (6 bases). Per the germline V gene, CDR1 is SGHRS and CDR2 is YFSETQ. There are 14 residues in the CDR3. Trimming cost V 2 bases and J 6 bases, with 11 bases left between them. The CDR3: CASSFRGTPGELFF. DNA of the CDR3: TGCGCCAGCAGCTTCCGGGGGACTCCCGGGGAGCTGTTTTTT.

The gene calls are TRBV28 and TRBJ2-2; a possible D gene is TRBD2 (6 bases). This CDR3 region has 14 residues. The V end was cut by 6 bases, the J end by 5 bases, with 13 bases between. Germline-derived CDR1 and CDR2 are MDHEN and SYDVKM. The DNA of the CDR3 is TGTGCCAGCAGCCAACCCAGCGGGACCGGGGAGCTGTTTTTT. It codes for CASSQPSGTGELFF.

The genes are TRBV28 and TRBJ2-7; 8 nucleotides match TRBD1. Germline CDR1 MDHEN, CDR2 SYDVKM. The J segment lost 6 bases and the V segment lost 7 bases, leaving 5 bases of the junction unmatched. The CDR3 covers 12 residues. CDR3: CASTGQGGEQYF. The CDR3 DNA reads TGTGCCAGCACCGGACAGGGTGGCGAGCAGTACTTC. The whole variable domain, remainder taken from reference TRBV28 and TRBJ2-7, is DVKVTQSSRYLVKRTGEKVFLECVQDMDHENMFWYRQDPGLGLRLIYFSYDVKMKEKGDIPEGYSVSREKKERFSLILESASTNQTSMYLCASTGQGGEQYFGPGTRLTVT.

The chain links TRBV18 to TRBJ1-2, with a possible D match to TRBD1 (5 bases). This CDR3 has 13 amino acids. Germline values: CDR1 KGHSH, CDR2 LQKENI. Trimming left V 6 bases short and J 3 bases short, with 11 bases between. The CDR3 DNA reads TGTGCCAGCTCCCGAGGGGAGGACTATGGCTACACCTTC. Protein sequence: CASSRGEDYGYTF.

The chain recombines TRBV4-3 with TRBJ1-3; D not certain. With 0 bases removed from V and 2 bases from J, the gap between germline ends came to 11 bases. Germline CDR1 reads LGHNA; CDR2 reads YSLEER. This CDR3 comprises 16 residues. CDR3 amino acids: CASSQDVYRAGNTIYF. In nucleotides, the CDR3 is TGCGCCAGCAGCCAAGATGTCTATAGAGCTGGAAACACCATATATTTT.

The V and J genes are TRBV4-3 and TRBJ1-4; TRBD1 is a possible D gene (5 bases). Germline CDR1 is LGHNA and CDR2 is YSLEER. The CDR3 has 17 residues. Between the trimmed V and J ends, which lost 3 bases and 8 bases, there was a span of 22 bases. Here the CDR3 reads CASSQGHGTSLGEKLFF. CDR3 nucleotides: TGCGCCAGCAGCCAGGGTCACGGGACTTCCTTAGGGGAAAAACTGTTTTTT.

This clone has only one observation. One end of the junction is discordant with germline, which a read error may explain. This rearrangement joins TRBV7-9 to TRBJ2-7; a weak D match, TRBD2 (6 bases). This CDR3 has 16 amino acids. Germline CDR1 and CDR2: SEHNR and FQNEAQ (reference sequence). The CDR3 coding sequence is TGTTCCAGCAGCCTGTTGAGGGGCGGGGTCTCCTACGAGCAGTACTTC. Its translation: CSSSLLRGGVSYEQYF.

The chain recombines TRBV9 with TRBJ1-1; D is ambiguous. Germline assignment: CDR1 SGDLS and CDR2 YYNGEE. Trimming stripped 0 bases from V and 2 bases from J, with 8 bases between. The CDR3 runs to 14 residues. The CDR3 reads CASSVAERNTEAFF. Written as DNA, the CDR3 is TGTGCCAGCAGCGTAGCAGAAAGAAACACTGAAGCTTTCTTT.

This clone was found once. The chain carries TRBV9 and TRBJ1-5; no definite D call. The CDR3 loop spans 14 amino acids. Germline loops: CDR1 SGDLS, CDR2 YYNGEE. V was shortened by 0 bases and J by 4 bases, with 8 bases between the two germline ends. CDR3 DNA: TGTGCCAGCAGCGTAGATGCGGGAAATCAGCCCCAGCATTTT. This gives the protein CASSVDAGNQPQHF.

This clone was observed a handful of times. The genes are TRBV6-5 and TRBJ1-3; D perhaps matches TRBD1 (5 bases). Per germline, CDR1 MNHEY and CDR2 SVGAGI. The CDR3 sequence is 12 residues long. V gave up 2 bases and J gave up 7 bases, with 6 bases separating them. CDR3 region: CASSYGGNTIYF. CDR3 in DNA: TGTGCCAGCAGTTACGGGGGGAACACCATATATTTT.

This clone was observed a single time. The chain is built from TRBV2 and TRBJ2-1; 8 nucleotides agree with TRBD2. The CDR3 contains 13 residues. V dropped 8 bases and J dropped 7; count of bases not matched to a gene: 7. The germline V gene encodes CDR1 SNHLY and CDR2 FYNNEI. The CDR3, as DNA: TGTGCCAGCGAGACGGGAGGGCCTAATGAGCAGTTCTTC. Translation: CASETGGPNEQFF.

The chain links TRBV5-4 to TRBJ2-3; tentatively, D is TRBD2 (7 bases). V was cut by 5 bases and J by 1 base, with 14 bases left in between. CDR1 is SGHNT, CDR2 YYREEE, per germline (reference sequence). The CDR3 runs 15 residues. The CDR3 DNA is TGTGCCAGCAGGTCTGGGGGGGCGCGCACAGATACGCAGTATTTT. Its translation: CASRSGGARTDTQYF.

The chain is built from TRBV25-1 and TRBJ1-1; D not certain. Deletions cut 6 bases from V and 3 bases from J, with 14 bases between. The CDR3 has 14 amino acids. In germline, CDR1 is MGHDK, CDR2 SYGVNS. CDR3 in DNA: TGTGCCAGCAGGGAGTACGGTGGGTACACTGAAGCTTTCTTT. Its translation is CASREYGGYTEAFF.

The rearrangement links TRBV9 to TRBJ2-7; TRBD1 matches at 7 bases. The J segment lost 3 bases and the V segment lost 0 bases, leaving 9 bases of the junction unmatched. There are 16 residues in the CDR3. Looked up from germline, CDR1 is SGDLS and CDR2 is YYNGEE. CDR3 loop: CASSVGGQSDLYEQYF. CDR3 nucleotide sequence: TGTGCCAGCAGCGTAGGGGGACAGAGCGACCTCTACGAGCAGTACTTC. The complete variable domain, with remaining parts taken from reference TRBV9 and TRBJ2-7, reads DSGVTQTPKHLITATGQRVTLRCSPRSGDLSVYWYQQSLDQGLQFLIQYYNGEERAKGNILERFSAQQFPDLHSELNLSSLELGDSALYFCASSVGGQSDLYEQYFGPGTRLTVT.

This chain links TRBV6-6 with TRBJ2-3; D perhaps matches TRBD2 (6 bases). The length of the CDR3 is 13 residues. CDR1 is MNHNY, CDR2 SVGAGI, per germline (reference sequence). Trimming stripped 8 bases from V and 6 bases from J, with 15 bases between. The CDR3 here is CASRGGWGDTQYF. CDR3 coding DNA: TGTGCCAGCCGTGGGGGGTGGGGGGATACGCAGTATTTT.

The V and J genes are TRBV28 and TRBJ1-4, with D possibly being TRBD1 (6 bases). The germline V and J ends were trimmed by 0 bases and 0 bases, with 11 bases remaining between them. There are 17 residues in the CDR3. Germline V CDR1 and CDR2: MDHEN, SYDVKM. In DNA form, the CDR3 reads TGTGCCAGCAGTTTATGGTGGGGGCGAGCAACTAATGAAAAACTGTTTTTT. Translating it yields CASSLWWGRATNEKLFF.

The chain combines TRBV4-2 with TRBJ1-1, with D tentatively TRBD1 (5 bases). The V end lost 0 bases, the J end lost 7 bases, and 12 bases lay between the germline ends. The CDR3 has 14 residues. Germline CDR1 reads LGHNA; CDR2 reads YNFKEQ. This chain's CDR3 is CASSQDFTGGEAFF. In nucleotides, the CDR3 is TGTGCCAGCAGCCAAGATTTCACAGGCGGTGAAGCTTTCTTT.

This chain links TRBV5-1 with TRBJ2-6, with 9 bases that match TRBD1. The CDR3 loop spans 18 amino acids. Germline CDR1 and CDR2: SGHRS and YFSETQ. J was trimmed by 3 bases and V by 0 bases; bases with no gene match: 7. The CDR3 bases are TGCGCCAGCAGCTTGGTAGGACAGGGGAAAGGTGGGGCCAACGTCCTGACTTTC. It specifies CASSLVGQGKGGANVLTF.

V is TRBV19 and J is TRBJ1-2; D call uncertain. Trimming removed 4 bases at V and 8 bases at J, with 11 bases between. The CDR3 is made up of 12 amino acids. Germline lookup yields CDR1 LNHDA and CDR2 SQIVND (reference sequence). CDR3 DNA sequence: TGTGCCAGTAGTAGGGCGTTTCAGGGCTACACCTTC. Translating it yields CASSRAFQGYTF.

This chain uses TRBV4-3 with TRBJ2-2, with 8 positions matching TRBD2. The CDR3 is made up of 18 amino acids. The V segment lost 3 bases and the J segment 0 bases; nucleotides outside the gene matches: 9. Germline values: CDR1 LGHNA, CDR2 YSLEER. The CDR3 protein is CASSQPRGGRPNTGELFF. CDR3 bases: TGCGCCAGCAGCCAGCCTCGGGGGGGGCGGCCGAACACCGGGGAGCTGTTTTTT.

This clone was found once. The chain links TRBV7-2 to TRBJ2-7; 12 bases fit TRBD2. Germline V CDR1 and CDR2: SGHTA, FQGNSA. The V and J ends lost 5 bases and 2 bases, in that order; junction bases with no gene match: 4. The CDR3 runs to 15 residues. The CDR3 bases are TGTGCCAGCAGCCGGACTAGCGGGGCTACCTACGAGCAGTACTTC. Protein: CASSRTSGATYEQYF.

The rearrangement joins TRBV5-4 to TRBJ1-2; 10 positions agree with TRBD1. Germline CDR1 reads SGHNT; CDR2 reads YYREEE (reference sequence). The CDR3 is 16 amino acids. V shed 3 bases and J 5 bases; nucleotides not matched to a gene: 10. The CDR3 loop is CASSSGQGVKKYGYTF. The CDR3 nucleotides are TGTGCCAGCAGCTCAGGACAGGGGGTAAAAAAATATGGCTACACCTTC.